This T cell receptor (beta chain) was sequenced during a study of cytomegalovirus exposure and HLA in healthy donors. General study findings and limits: When a later analysis compared HLA-associated TCR beta chains with equally common others, the HLA-associated chains turned out to be more clonally expanded and to have lower generation probabilities. Some TCR beta chains (roughly 150 of them) were listed as cytomegalovirus-associated. Rarity characterized most TCR sequences, yet some public TCRs appeared in many donors.

Primers included in the PCR were 60 Vbeta and 13 Jbeta primers. As processed by the authors: Around 80 million unique TCR beta chains, approximately 11 million of them shared, were counted by a later analysis. Method: immunoSEQ multiplex PCR; TCRdb's copy keeps in-frame clones and lacks some. That table supplies the V and J calls and clone size; D and trimming were determined from the DNA. This table holds around 150,000 clones, 50% to 75% found once. This clone has just a few counts. The antigen is undetermined. The germline gives CDR1 MDHEN, CDR2 SYDVKM. Trimming took 4 bases from V and 0 from J; bases not matched to a gene: 15. The CDR3 loop spans 18 amino acids.

This sequence joins TRBV28 and TRBJ2-7, with 7 nucleotides matching TRBD1. Sample: PBMCs. The sequence came from a woman in her fifties or sixties in good health and CMV-seropositive. The chain's CDR3 is CASSSPLSPGQSSYEQYF. The CDR3 DNA reads TGTGCCAGCAGTTCCCCACTCTCCCCGGGACAGAGCTCCTACGAGCAGTACTTC.